These 25 T cell receptor beta chains share one sample of origin, sequenced in a study of blood T cell repertoires in COVID-19 (dated by TCRdb to 2018 to 2021). The library was generated by the immunoSEQ multiplex PCR assay. TCRdb retrieved this table from immuneACCESS and kept in-frame rearrangements only. Not all clones are present; in checked studies, unresolved V genes account for under half, and no reason is known for the remainder. The sample includes roughly 250,000 clones, with more than 80% observed a single time. The ten top clones hold approximately 4% of the sample. Sequencing used peripheral blood. These receptors were taken from a woman in her thirties or forties with acute or convalescent COVID-19.

The gene calls are TRBV11-2 and TRBJ1-2; D gene uncertain. Germline V gene sequence: CDR1 SGHAT, CDR2 FQNNGV. The CDR3 has 14 amino acids. The V end lost 1 base, the J end lost 4 bases, and 10 bases lay between the germline ends. The CDR3 DNA follows: TGTGCCAGCAGCTTAGCCCGCCAGGCCTATGGCTACACCTTC. This encodes CASSLARQAYGYTF. Using reference TRBV11-2 and TRBJ1-2 for the parts outside the CDR3, the full variable domain is EAGVAQSPRYKIIEKRQSVAFWCNPISGHATLYWYQQILGQGPKLLIQFQNNGVVDDSQLPKDRFSAERLKGVDSTLKIQPAKLEDSAVYLCASSLARQAYGYTFGSGTRLTVV.

The V gene is TRBV29-1, the J gene TRBJ1-1, with TRBD1 identical over 8 bases. The CDR3 sequence is 12 residues long. Trimming removed 2 bases from V and 6 bases from J; junction bases left unmatched: 2. The V gene's germline CDR1 is SQVTM and CDR2 ANQGSEA. CDR3 DNA sequence: TGCAGCGTTGAACAGGGGGCGGCTGAAGCTTTCTTT. This gives the protein CSVEQGAAEAFF. The full variable domain, completed using reference TRBV29-1 and TRBJ1-1, is SAVISQKPSRDICQRGTSLTIQCQVDSQVTMMFWYRQQPGQSLTLIATANQGSEATYESGFVIDKFPISRPNLTFSTLTVSNMSPEDSSIYLCSVEQGAAEAFFGQGTRLTVV.

The V gene is TRBV3-1 (or the pseudogene TRBV3-2), the J gene TRBJ1-2; 7 bases agree with TRBD1. V shed 2 bases, J shed 0 bases, and the junction held 9 bases outside the gene matches. This CDR3 contains 17 residues. Germline V gene data show CDR1 as LGHDT and CDR2 as YNNKEL (reference sequence). Here the CDR3 reads CASSQLFRGAANYGYTF. Written as DNA, the CDR3 is TGTGCCAGCAGCCAACTCTTCAGGGGGGCAGCTAACTATGGCTACACCTTC.

V is TRBV3-1 (or the pseudogene TRBV3-2) and J is TRBJ1-2; unclear D gene. CDR3 length: 14 amino acids. The germline V gene has CDR1 LGHDT and CDR2 YNNKEL (reference sequence). V was shortened by 0 bases and J by 1 base, with 6 bases between the two germline ends. The CDR3 DNA sequence: TGTGCCAGCAGCCAAGACCCAGGTAACTATGGCTACACCTTC. This translates into CASSQDPGNYGYTF.

The genes are TRBV5-1 and TRBJ1-1; 8 bases align to TRBD1. Germline trimming cut 3 bases from V and 2 bases from J; bases unmatched to any gene: 9. CDR1 SGHRS and CDR2 YFSETQ come from the germline V gene. The CDR3 totals 16 residues. This chain's CDR3 is CASSSGQVPRNTEAFF. The CDR3 nucleotides read TGCGCCAGCAGCTCGGGACAGGTCCCCAGAAACACTGAAGCTTTCTTT.

This sequence joins TRBV12-5 and TRBJ2-2; 9 bases agree with TRBD1. The CDR3 extends over 15 amino acids. The junction had 2 bases not matched to a gene; V was cut back by 0 bases and J by 6 bases. Germline values: CDR1 LGHNT, CDR2 FRNRAP. Here the CDR3 DNA reads TGTGCTAGTGGTTTGGTGCGGACAGGGGCCGGGGAGCTGTTTTTT. This gives the protein CASGLVRTGAGELFF.

The V call is TRBV3-1 (or the pseudogene TRBV3-2), the J call TRBJ2-1; TRBD2 aligns across 10 bases. The germline gives CDR1 LGHDT, CDR2 YNNKEL (reference sequence). Unmatched junction bases numbered 9, after V lost 0 bases and J lost 7 bases. The CDR3 contains 17 residues. The CDR3 DNA reads TGTGCCAGCAGCCAAGATTGGGCGAGCGGGGGGGGTAATGAGCAGTTCTTC. It codes for CASSQDWASGGGNEQFF.

This clone appeared once. The V call is TRBV24-1, the J call TRBJ1-2, with a tentative D call TRBD1 (5 bases). This CDR3 region has 15 residues. Trimming stripped 4 bases from V and 0 bases from J, with 11 bases between. Germline-derived CDR1 and CDR2 are KGHDR and SFDVKD. CDR3 nucleotide sequence: TGTGCCACCAGTGACTCCGACAGCCCTAACTATGGCTACACCTTC. It is translated as CATSDSDSPNYGYTF.

The chain has TRBV3-1 (or the pseudogene TRBV3-2) and TRBJ2-2; TRBD2 agrees at 7 bases. With 4 bases clipped from V and 4 bases from J, the junction kept 18 bases outside the gene matches. This CDR3 comprises 19 residues. Germline V gives CDR1 LGHDT, CDR2 YNNKEL (reference sequence). This CDR3 reads CASSPGGPRLTSGTGELFF. The CDR3 nucleotides are TGTGCCAGCAGCCCGGGGGGACCGCGACTAACCTCTGGCACCGGGGAGCTGTTTTTT.

This clone was detected a few times. The V and J genes are TRBV10-3 and TRBJ2-3; TRBD2 might be the D (7 bases). Germline assignment: CDR1 ENHRY and CDR2 SYGVKD. The CDR3 length is 16 residues. Trimming took off 6 bases at V and 0 bases at J, with 16 bases between the two ends. CDR3 sequence reads: CAIRRGAQGSTDTQYF. For the CDR3, the DNA is TGTGCCATCAGACGGGGGGCACAGGGTAGCACAGATACGCAGTATTTT.

In its sample, this clone was seen once. The gene calls are TRBV24-1 and TRBJ2-2, with 9 bases matching TRBD1. CDR1 and CDR2 from the germline V gene are KGHDR and SFDVKD. The CDR3 totals 15 residues. Trimming at V came to 3 bases and at J to 6 bases, leaving 4 bases not matched to a gene. This CDR3 reads CATSDPRQGAGELFF. CDR3 in DNA: TGTGCCACCAGTGATCCTCGACAGGGGGCCGGGGAGCTGTTTTTT.

This chain uses TRBV5-1 with TRBJ1-1; D might be TRBD1 (6 bases). Germline V gene sequence: CDR1 SGHRS, CDR2 YFSETQ. The CDR3 has 16 amino acids. With 4 bases removed from V and 1 base from J, the gap between germline ends came to 17 bases. The CDR3 protein is CASSPHTGTSNTEAFF. The CDR3, as DNA: TGCGCCAGCAGCCCCCATACCGGGACATCGAACACTGAAGCTTTCTTT.

The chain carries TRBV6-5 and TRBJ1-1; 7 bases match TRBD1. With 7 bases clipped from V and 0 bases from J, the junction kept 8 bases outside the gene matches. CDR3 length equals 15 residues. Germline CDR1 MNHEY, CDR2 SVGAGI. This CDR3 is CASILTGTVNTEAFF. DNA of the CDR3: TGTGCCAGCATCCTTACCGGGACAGTGAACACTGAAGCTTTCTTT.

This chain connects TRBV19 to TRBJ1-5, with 9 bases fitting TRBD1. Germline loops: CDR1 LNHDA, CDR2 SQIVND (reference sequence). The CDR3 covers 15 residues. V shed 4 bases and J 4 bases; nucleotides not matched to a gene: 5. The CDR3 DNA reads as TGTGCCAGTAGTAGCCGACAGGGGGAAAATCAGCCCCAGCATTTT. Its protein product is CASSSRQGENQPQHF. Variable domain in full (rest from reference TRBV19 and TRBJ1-5): DGGITQSPKYLFRKEGQNVTLSCEQNLNHDAMYWYRQDPGQGLRLIYYSQIVNDFQKGDIAEGYSVSREKKESFPLTVTSAQKNPTAFYLCASSSRQGENQPQHFGDGTRLSIL.

The chain is built from TRBV21-1 and TRBJ1-4. TRBV21-1 corresponds to a pseudogene. The CDR3 sequence is 13 residues long. The CDR3 DNA follows: TGTGCCAGCACCTTACGAAGTGAGGAAAAACTGTTTTTT. The encoded protein is CASTLRSEEKLFF.

J is TRBJ2-7 and V is TRBV2, with D perhaps matching TRBD1 (6 bases). CDR1 and CDR2 (germline): SNHLY, FYNNEI. The CDR3 loop spans 17 amino acids. V lost 3 bases, J lost 1 base, and 19 bases lay in between. The CDR3: CASSDSGARVESYEQYV. The CDR3 region has the DNA TGTGCCAGCAGTGACTCAGGGGCGAGGGTAGAGTCCTACGAGCAGTACGTC.

This chain connects TRBV21-1 to TRBJ2-3; the D call TRBD2 from the table was never checked on the DNA. TRBV21-1 corresponds to a pseudogene. The CDR3 runs 16 residues. Here the CDR3 DNA reads TGTGCCAGCAGCAAAGCGGGACTACATATTGGGGGTACGCAGTATTTT. Translated, it gives CASSKAGLHIGGTQYF.

V usage is TRBV6-5 and J usage is TRBJ2-3, with D unclear. This CDR3 has 11 amino acids. The V gene's germline CDR1 is MNHEY and CDR2 SVGAGI. V was clipped by 10 bases and J by 4 bases, with 9 bases between them. The CDR3 sequence: CATTAADTQYF. CDR3 in DNA: TGTGCCACCACCGCGGCAGATACGCAGTATTTT.

This sequence joins TRBV12-3 or TRBV12-4 and TRBJ2-2, with a possible D match to TRBD1 (5 bases). This CDR3 spans 13 amino acids. Between the trimmed V and J ends, which lost 7 bases and 5 bases, there was a span of 11 bases. CDR3 nucleotide sequence: TGTGCCAGCAACTTTGGGGCAACCGGGGAGCTGTTTTTT. It encodes CASNFGATGELFF.

The V gene is TRBV7-3, the J gene TRBJ2-2; weak D call: TRBD1 (6 bases). The CDR3 extends over 13 amino acids. In germline, CDR1 is SGHTA, CDR2 FQGTGA. V was pared by 5 bases and J by 7 bases, with 11 bases between. The DNA of the CDR3 is TGTGCCAGCAGCCTAGGGACATTCGGGGAGCTGTTTTTT. Its protein is CASSLGTFGELFF.

The rearrangement links TRBV24-1 to TRBJ1-3; tentatively, D is TRBD1 (5 bases). The CDR3 totals 15 residues. CDR1 and CDR2 (germline): KGHDR, SFDVKD. V dropped 3 bases and J dropped 7 bases, with 15 bases sitting between them. The chain's CDR3 is CATSDPRQRQNTIYF. CDR3 nucleotide sequence: TGTGCCACCAGTGATCCCCGACAGCGACAGAACACCATATATTTT.

The chain couples TRBV9 to TRBJ2-3; 10 bases align to TRBD2. V was pared by 0 bases and J by 2 bases, with 6 bases of the junction left unmatched. The CDR3 loop spans 17 amino acids. The germline CDR1 and CDR2 sequences are SGDLS and YYNGEE. CDR3 region: CASSVGASGGSTDTQYF. CDR3 nucleotides: TGTGCCAGCAGCGTAGGGGCTAGCGGGGGCTCCACAGATACGCAGTATTTT.

This clone was observed once. The J gene is TRBJ1-1, the V gene TRBV19; D remains ambiguous. The germline gives CDR1 LNHDA, CDR2 SQIVND (reference sequence). The V and J ends lost 7 bases and 5 bases respectively, with 20 bases between them. The CDR3 is 15 amino acids. The CDR3: CASTSGGRTGTEAFF. CDR3 in DNA: TGTGCCAGTACCTCTGGAGGGAGGACCGGAACTGAAGCTTTCTTT.

V and J are TRBV19 and TRBJ2-2, with D tentatively TRBD2 (6 bases). Germline values: CDR1 LNHDA, CDR2 SQIVND (reference sequence). The CDR3 extends over 13 amino acids. The V gene lost 10 bases and the J gene lost 7 bases, with 16 bases spanning the gap. As DNA, the CDR3 is TGTGCCACCGGGGGTCAATTTAACGGGGAGCTGTTTTTT. Amino acid sequence: CATGGQFNGELFF.

The rearrangement uses TRBV6-1 and TRBJ1-6, with TRBD1 identical over 7 bases. The CDR3 consists of 15 residues. CDR1 and CDR2 (germline): MNHNS, SASEGT. V dropped 3 bases and J dropped 7; count of bases not matched to a gene: 6. CDR3 DNA sequence: TGTGCCAGCAGTGAGACAGGGATGGGGAATTCACCCCTCCACTTT. Protein: CASSETGMGNSPLHF.